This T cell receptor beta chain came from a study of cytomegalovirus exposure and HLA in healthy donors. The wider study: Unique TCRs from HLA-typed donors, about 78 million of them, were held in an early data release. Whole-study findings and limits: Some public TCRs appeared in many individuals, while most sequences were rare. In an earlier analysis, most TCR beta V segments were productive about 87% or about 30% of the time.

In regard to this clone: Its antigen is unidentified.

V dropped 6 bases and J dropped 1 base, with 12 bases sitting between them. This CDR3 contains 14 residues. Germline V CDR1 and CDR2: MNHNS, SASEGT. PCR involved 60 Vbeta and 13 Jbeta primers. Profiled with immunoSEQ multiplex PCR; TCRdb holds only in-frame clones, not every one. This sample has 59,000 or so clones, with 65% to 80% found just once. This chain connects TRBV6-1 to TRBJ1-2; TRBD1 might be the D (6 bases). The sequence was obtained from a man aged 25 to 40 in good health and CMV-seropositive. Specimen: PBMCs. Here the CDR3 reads CASSRDTNNYGYTF. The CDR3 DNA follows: TGTGCCAGCAGCAGGGACACCAATAACTATGGCTACACCTTC.